Shown below are 8 T cell receptor beta chains from a single sample sequenced in a study of CD8 T cells in Susac syndrome. RNA was extracted with the RNeasy kit, and a quantity of about 0.5 to 1 ug was reverse transcribed using random hexamers. TCRdb reprocessed the immunoSEQ multiplex PCR reads with MiXCR, giving one entry per CDR3 protein. The repertoire holds about 100,000 distinct CDR3 sequences, with around 95% as singletons. Source material: CD8+ T cells from PBMCs. These TCRs come from a human donor with Susac syndrome.

The rearrangement uses TRBV27 and TRBJ2-5, with TRBD1 matching 8 bases. Unmatched junction bases numbered 7, after V lost 0 bases and J lost 1 base. The CDR3 is 17 amino acids. Looked up from germline, CDR1 is MNHEY and CDR2 is SMNVEV (reference sequence). CDR3 loop: CASSLSADRGGQETQYF. The CDR3 DNA reads as TGTGCCAGCAGTTTATCGGCCGACAGGGGCGGCCAAGAGACCCAGTACTTC.

The chain has TRBV6-2 or TRBV6-3 and TRBJ2-1, with TRBD2 matching over 9 bases. V lost 7 bases to trimming and J lost 9 bases; unmatched junction nucleotides: 4. Germline CDR1 is MNHEY and CDR2 is SVGEGT. The CDR3 length is 12 residues. DNA for the CDR3: TGTGCCAGCACTAGCGGGGTGGTTGAGCAGTTCTTC. Translated, it gives CASTSGVVEQFF.

The chain has TRBV9 and TRBJ1-2; possibly TRBD1 for D (5 bases). Germline CDR1 and CDR2: SGDLS and YYNGEE. The CDR3 totals 15 residues. Trimming removed 4 bases at V and 1 base at J, with 14 bases between. The CDR3 here is CASSPTEGNNYGYTF. The CDR3 DNA sequence: TGTGCCAGCAGCCCCACGGAGGGGAATAACTATGGCTACACCTTC.

The chain is built from TRBV4-1 and TRBJ1-2, with 9 bases matching TRBD1. This CDR3 is 17 amino acids long. With V trimmed by 1 base and J by 2 bases, 8 bases remained unmatched. Germline CDR1 is MGHRA and CDR2 is YSYEKL. In DNA form, the CDR3 reads TGCGCCAGCAGCCAAGCCGTACAGGGGGCTGAAAACTATGGCTACACCTTC. Translation gives CASSQAVQGAENYGYTF.

The chain couples TRBV29-1 to TRBJ2-1, with 11 nucleotides matching TRBD2. CDR3 length equals 18 residues. The J segment lost 9 bases and the V segment lost 6 bases, leaving 22 bases of the junction unmatched. CDR1 SQVTM and CDR2 ANQGSEA come from the germline V gene. CDR3 loop: CSVPMLASGGHLFSEQFF. The CDR3, as DNA: TGCAGCGTCCCAATGCTGGCTAGCGGGGGGCACCTGTTCTCTGAGCAGTTCTTC.

The chain carries TRBV29-1 and TRBJ2-1; D possibly corresponds to TRBD2 (6 bases). This CDR3 is 11 amino acids long. Germline-derived CDR1 and CDR2 are SQVTM and ANQGSEA. Trimming shortened V by 6 bases and J by 8 bases, and 11 bases separated the two germline ends. CDR3 DNA sequence: TGCAGCGTGGATCGGAGGGATGAGCAGTTCTTC. This encodes CSVDRRDEQFF.

The chain recombines TRBV4-2 with TRBJ2-3; tentative D call: TRBD1 (6 bases). Germline CDR1 reads LGHNA; CDR2 reads YNFKEQ. The V end was cut by 4 bases, the J end by 4 bases, with 12 bases between. The CDR3 is made up of 14 amino acids. The CDR3 region is CASSPNRQADTQYF. The CDR3 DNA is TGTGCCAGCAGCCCTAACCGACAGGCAGATACGCAGTATTTT.

This chain uses TRBV29-1 with TRBJ2-7; perhaps TRBD1 as D (7 bases). Per germline, CDR1 SQVTM and CDR2 ANQGSEA. The CDR3 spans 12 residues. Trimming pared 6 bases from V and 1 base from J, leaving 10 bases between. DNA of the CDR3: TGCAGCGTGGGGGGACAGTCCTACGAGCAGTACTTC. This gives the protein CSVGGQSYEQYF.